The rows below give T cell receptor beta chains drawn from one sample of a study of CD8+ T cells in alopecia areata. Here immunoSEQ multiplex PCR was the method, and the copy in TCRdb shows in-frame clones only, minus some. The sample gives 75,000 to 80,000 clones, around 60% of which show up once; about 20% is in the top ten. The starting material was CD8+ T cells sorted from blood, obtained at week 24, from a patient treated with tofacitinib. Source of these receptors: a human donor with alopecia areata. CDR3s include the opening cysteine and the closing phenylalanine or tryptophan. A D gene is named only where the DNA matches it firmly. A clone size is listed for some rows: how often the clone was seen (once, few, many), or a class if it is expanded.

TRBJ1-5 TRBV21-1 few - TGTGCCAGCAGCCGGGACAGGAGCAATCAGCCCCAGCATTTT CASSRDRSNQPQHF
TRBJ2-1 TRBV7-9 - - TGTGCCAGCAGCCCCGACAGGTACAATGAGCAGTTCTTC CASSPDRYNEQFF
TRBJ2-7 TRBV7-2 - - TGTGCCAGCAGCGTGAGCTCCTACGAGCAGTACTTC CASSVSSYEQYF
TRBJ2-1 TRBV27 - TRBD2 TGTGCCAGCAGTTTGGTCGGGGGGGCCTATGAGCAGTTCTTC CASSLVGGAYEQFF
TRBJ2-7 TRBV4-3 - - TGCGCCAGCAGCCAAGATCTCGGCCCCTACGAGCAGTACTTC CASSQDLGPYEQYF
TRBJ1-1 TRBV27 - - TGTGCCAGCAGTTTCCAACAGAGGAACACTGAAGCTTTCTTT CASSFQQRNTEAFF
TRBJ2-1 TRBV4-3 - TRBD2 TGCGCCAGCAGCCAGGGGACTAGCTACAATGAGCAGTTCTTC CASSQGTSYNEQFF
TRBJ1-6 TRBV28 many - TGTGCCAGCAGTTTACGGGTCCCGGGTTCACCCCTCCACTTT CASSLRVPGSPLHF
TRBJ2-3 TRBV5-6 - - TGTGCCAGCAGCCCGGCCTCCGTAGCGCCGGGATTTGCAGATACGCAGTATTTT CASSPASVAPGFADTQYF
TRBJ2-7 TRBV7-9 - - TGTGCCAGCAGCTTATCGGTCAGCTACGAGCAGTACTTC CASSLSVSYEQYF
TRBJ2-7 TRBV9 - TRBD1 TGTGCCAGCAGCTCCCCTCGGGACAGAGACTACGAGCAGTACTTC CASSSPRDRDYEQYF
TRBJ2-1 TRBV30 once TRBD2 TGTGCCTGGAGTCCCCTCCTAGCGGACTCCTACAATGAGCAGTTCTTC CAWSPLLADSYNEQFF
TRBJ2-1 TRBV7-9 few - TGTGCCAGCAGCCCCCATTACAATGAGCAGTTCTTC CASSPHYNEQFF
TRBJ1-2 TRBV30 few - TGTGCCTGGAACTTCGCGATAGGGAACTATGGCTACACCTTC CAWNFAIGNYGYTF
TRBJ2-6 TRBV7-2 once - TGTGCCAGCAGCTTAGTGCGGGCTGGGGCCAACGTCCTGACTTTC CASSLVRAGANVLTF
TRBJ2-3 TRBV7-3 few - TGTGCCAGCAGCTTAGACGGCACAGATACGCAGTATTTT CASSLDGTDTQYF
TRBJ2-3 TRBV18 - - TGTGCCAGCTCACCACCCTCCGTGTCCAGGCAGCCAGATACGCAGTATTTT CASSPPSVSRQPDTQYF